Shown below are 7 T cell receptor beta chains from a single sample sequenced in a study of blood T cell repertoires in COVID-19. Clones were read by immunoSEQ multiplex PCR, and TCRdb kept only the in-frame ones, dropping some. The sample shows fewer than 140,000 clones, around 80% of them seen only once. The sample was peripheral blood. The source of these receptors is a man older than 75 with COVID-19, enrolled during active disease.

This rearrangement joins TRBV28 to TRBJ1-2; D ambiguous. CDR1 and CDR2 from the germline V gene are MDHEN and SYDVKM. This CDR3 contains 18 residues. V shed 4 bases and J shed 3 bases, with 24 bases lying between them. DNA of the CDR3: TGTGCCAGCAGTTGGCCCCGAATAAGGTACCTAGGCGACTATGGCTACACCTTC. It is translated as CASSWPRIRYLGDYGYTF.

This clone was detected only a few times. V gene TRBV3-1 (or the pseudogene TRBV3-2) combines with J gene TRBJ1-1, with 7 bases fitting TRBD1. The CDR3 covers 17 residues. CDR1 is LGHDT and CDR2 is YNNKEL in the germline V gene (reference sequence). V lost 0 bases, J lost 1 base, and 8 bases stayed unmatched. The CDR3: CASSQDFLRTGNTEAFF. CDR3 nucleotides: TGTGCCAGCAGCCAAGATTTCCTGAGGACAGGGAACACTGAAGCTTTCTTT.

V usage is TRBV28 and J usage is TRBJ1-1; D perhaps matches TRBD1 (5 bases). The V gene lost 4 bases and the J gene lost 4 bases, with 10 bases spanning the gap. The CDR3 runs 13 residues. Germline V gene lookup returns CDR1 MDHEN and CDR2 SYDVKM. The CDR3 nucleotides read TGTGCCAGCAGTTCCCAGGGCTCCACTGAAGCTTTCTTT. This translates into CASSSQGSTEAFF.

The table lists this clone with a count of one. The V gene is TRBV6-6, the J gene TRBJ1-6; 11 positions agree with TRBD1. The germline V gene has CDR1 MNHNY and CDR2 SVGAGI (reference sequence). This CDR3 has 15 amino acids. Trimming removed 2 bases from V and 10 bases from J; junction bases left unmatched: 4. The CDR3 protein is CASSYQDRGQSPLHF. DNA of the CDR3: TGTGCCAGCAGTTACCAGGACAGGGGGCAGTCACCCCTCCACTTT.

The chain is built from TRBV10-3 and TRBJ1-1; tentatively, D is TRBD1 (6 bases). The CDR3 runs 15 residues. Trimming pared 6 bases from V and 4 bases from J, leaving 18 bases between. From germline, CDR1 is ENHRY and CDR2 SYGVKD. The CDR3 DNA follows: TGTGCCATCAGGGACAGTCCTATTTCAGGCACTGAAGCTTTCTTT. Translated, it gives CAIRDSPISGTEAFF.

The chain couples TRBV3-1 (or the pseudogene TRBV3-2) to TRBJ2-1, with 14 bases matching TRBD2. This CDR3 is 18 amino acids long. The J segment lost 5 bases and the V segment lost 5 bases, leaving 11 bases of the junction unmatched. In germline, CDR1 is LGHDT, CDR2 YNNKEL (reference sequence). Here the CDR3 DNA reads TGTGCCAGCAGCGGGACTAGCGGGAGCGGTTTTAACAACAATGAGCAGTTCTTC. Protein sequence: CASSGTSGSGFNNNEQFF.

The rearrangement links TRBV30 to TRBJ1-2, with 7 bases aligning to TRBD1. The germline V gene has CDR1 GTSNPN and CDR2 SVGIG (reference sequence). The CDR3 sequence is 16 residues long. V lost 3 bases, J lost 5 bases, and 15 bases stayed unmatched. The CDR3 protein is CAWSLVGQAGGYGYTF. The CDR3, as DNA: TGTGCCTGGAGCCTCGTCGGACAGGCGGGAGGGTATGGCTACACCTTC.